Below, 22 T cell receptor beta chains from the same sample are listed, as sequenced in a study of cytomegalovirus exposure and HLA in healthy donors. Researchers ran the PCR with 60 Vbeta and 13 Jbeta primers. Generated by immunoSEQ multiplex PCR, the TCRdb table keeps only in-frame clones and is missing some. The sample lists over 150,000 clones, around four fifths occurring once. Material: PBMCs. The source is a girl aged 2 to 9 in good health and CMV-seropositive.

This sequence joins TRBV7-8 and TRBJ2-1; 8 positions agree with TRBD1. This CDR3 is 13 amino acids long. The V gene end was trimmed by 5 bases and the J gene end by 6 bases; junction bases not matched to a gene: 3. Germline values: CDR1 SGHVS, CDR2 FQNEAQ. CDR3 DNA sequence: TGTGCCAGCAGCCCTGGACAGGGCAATGAGCAGTTCTTC. It translates to CASSPGQGNEQFF.

This clone showed up just once. J is TRBJ2-7 and V is TRBV4-1, with 8 bases that match TRBD1. V shed 2 bases and J 4 bases; nucleotides not matched to a gene: 13. There are 17 residues in the CDR3. The V gene's germline CDR1 is MGHRA and CDR2 YSYEKL. The CDR3 region is CASSQFGTRQGAYEQYF. CDR3 nucleotide sequence: TGCGCCAGCAGCCAATTTGGTACGCGGCAGGGGGCATACGAGCAGTACTTC.

The chain couples TRBV28 to TRBJ2-1; 8 bases fit TRBD2. V shed 2 bases, J shed 0 bases, and the junction held 3 bases outside the gene matches. This CDR3 has 16 amino acids. CDR1 is MDHEN and CDR2 is SYDVKM in the germline V gene. CDR3 sequence: CASSLGAGGSYNEQFF. CDR3 nucleotide sequence: TGTGCCAGCAGTTTAGGGGCGGGAGGCTCCTACAATGAGCAGTTCTTC.

CDR3 loop: CASSYSPGQLNTEAFF. DNA for the CDR3: TGTGCCAGCAGTTACTCACCGGGACAGTTAAACACTGAAGCTTTCTTT. The chain joins TRBV6-5 to TRBJ1-1, with TRBD1 matching over 7 bases. This CDR3 has 16 amino acids. V dropped 0 bases and J dropped 2; count of bases not matched to a gene: 6. The germline gives CDR1 MNHEY, CDR2 SVGAGI.

The rearrangement uses TRBV5-6 and TRBJ2-7; 7 bases map to TRBD2. CDR3 size: 13 residues. Looked up from germline, CDR1 is SGHDT and CDR2 is YYEEEE. The V and J ends lost 3 bases and 5 bases, in that order; junction bases with no gene match: 5. The CDR3 protein is CASSSVAGNEQYF. CDR3 nucleotides: TGTGCCAGCAGCTCAGTAGCGGGCAACGAGCAGTACTTC.

This clone occurred once. The V call is TRBV30, the J call TRBJ1-5, with D unresolved. This CDR3 comprises 13 residues. V dropped 2 bases and J dropped 0 bases, with 5 bases sitting between them. From germline, CDR1 is GTSNPN and CDR2 SVGIG (reference sequence). This CDR3 reads CAWSLSSNQPQHF. The CDR3 DNA is TGTGCCTGGAGTCTGAGTAGCAATCAGCCCCAGCATTTT. Looking up the rest from reference TRBV30 and TRBJ1-5 gives the full variable domain: SQTIHQWPATLVQPVGSPLSLECTVEGTSNPNLYWYRQAAGRGLQLLFYSVGIGQISSEVPQNLSASRPQDRQFILSSKKLLLSDSGFYLCAWSLSSNQPQHFGDGTRLSIL.

The rearrangement uses TRBV7-8 and TRBJ1-1; a possible D gene is TRBD1 (6 bases). CDR3 size: 13 residues. CDR1 and CDR2 from the germline V gene are SGHVS and FQNEAQ. V gave up 5 bases and J gave up 9 bases, with 16 bases separating them. Written as DNA, the CDR3 is TGTGCCAGCAGCCCCGGACAGATAGGAAAAGCTTTCTTT. Its translation: CASSPGQIGKAFF.

This CDR3 is CASSYLRQGNTEAFF. For the CDR3, the DNA is TGTGCCAGCAGTTACCTTAGACAGGGGAACACTGAAGCTTTCTTT. V and J are TRBV6-5 and TRBJ1-1, with 7 bases that match TRBD1. Unmatched junction bases numbered 4, after V lost 2 bases and J lost 1 base. The CDR3 runs to 15 residues. Germline V gene lookup returns CDR1 MNHEY and CDR2 SVGAGI.

The chain joins TRBV28 to TRBJ2-5, with TRBD2 identical over 8 bases. Germline V gives CDR1 MDHEN, CDR2 SYDVKM. The junction had 9 bases not matched to a gene; V was cut back by 5 bases and J by 7 bases. CDR3 length equals 14 residues. Written as DNA, the CDR3 is TGTGCCAGCAGTCGACGGACTAGCTGGGGGACCCAGTACTTC. Protein: CASSRRTSWGTQYF.

The chain links TRBV5-8 to TRBJ2-7; D is uncertain. Germline values: CDR1 SGHTS, CDR2 YDEGEE. The CDR3 sequence is 12 residues long. The V gene lost 2 bases and the J gene lost 6 bases, with 9 bases spanning the gap. CDR3 loop: CASSFTTTEQYF. The CDR3 DNA follows: TGTGCCAGCAGCTTTACTACTACCGAGCAGTACTTC.

The chain combines TRBV7-9 with TRBJ1-4; D not resolved. V lost 1 base, J lost 4 bases, and 13 bases lay in between. This CDR3 spans 16 amino acids. Germline V gene lookup returns CDR1 SEHNR and CDR2 FQNEAQ (reference sequence). CDR3 sequence reads: CASSLDLAERNEKLFF. As DNA, the CDR3 is TGTGCCAGCAGCTTAGACCTGGCAGAGCGTAATGAAAAACTGTTTTTT. Combining the CDR3 with reference TRBV7-9 and TRBJ1-4 gives the whole variable domain DTGVSQNPRHKITKRGQNVTFRCDPISEHNRLYWYRQTLGQGPEFLTYFQNEAQLEKSRLLSDRFSAERPKGSFSTLEIQRTEQGDSAMYLCASSLDLAERNEKLFFGSGTQLSVL.

In regard to this clone: Its ends do not fully match the called genes, so a read error is possible. V usage is TRBV5-1 and J usage is TRBJ2-3; TRBD1 is a possible D gene (6 bases). The germline CDR1 and CDR2 sequences are SGHRS and YFSETQ. The CDR3 sequence is 16 residues long. CDR3 loop: CASSFRAGVHTNTQYF. DNA for the CDR3: TGCGCCAGCAGCTTTCGCGCAGGGGTACACACAAATACGCAGTATTTT.

The J gene is TRBJ2-1, the V gene TRBV19, with TRBD2 identical over 12 bases. V gave up 5 bases and J gave up 7 bases; unmatched junction bases: 9. Germline V gene lookup returns CDR1 LNHDA and CDR2 SQIVND (reference sequence). This CDR3 is 16 amino acids long. CDR3 DNA: TGTGCCAGTAGTCCGGAAGGACTAGCGGGATCGAATGAGCAGTTCTTC. As protein: CASSPEGLAGSNEQFF.

CDR3 sequence: CAWSPGIRTEAFF. The DNA for the CDR3 is TGTGCCTGGAGTCCAGGGATACGCACTGAAGCTTTCTTT. V and J are TRBV30 and TRBJ1-1, with a possible D match to TRBD1 (5 bases). This CDR3 contains 13 residues. V was shortened by 2 bases and J by 4 bases, with 11 bases between the two germline ends. CDR1 is GTSNPN, CDR2 SVGIG, per germline (reference sequence).

This clone was recorded a few times. The chain joins TRBV30 to TRBJ2-5; D is perhaps TRBD2 (7 bases). The V end was cut by 0 bases, the J end by 5 bases, with 16 bases between. CDR3 size: 15 residues. Germline-derived CDR1 and CDR2 are GTSNPN and SVGIG (reference sequence). The CDR3 DNA sequence: TGTGCCTGGAGTGTATTAATGGGGGGGCGGGAGACCCAGTACTTC. It specifies CAWSVLMGGRETQYF.

The CDR3 protein is CAWSPGETIYF. The CDR3 region has the DNA TGTGCCTGGTCCCCCGGTGAGACCATATATTTT. This chain uses TRBV30 with TRBJ1-3, with D uncertain. This CDR3 spans 11 amino acids. The germline V gene has CDR1 GTSNPN and CDR2 SVGIG (reference sequence). V lost 5 bases to trimming and J lost 10 bases, with 12 bases between them.

The chain uses TRBV5-6 and TRBJ1-2; 7 nucleotides line up with TRBD1. V shed 4 bases, J shed 7 bases, and the junction held 13 bases outside the gene matches. The CDR3 is 15 amino acids. Germline CDR1 SGHDT, CDR2 YYEEEE. The CDR3 DNA sequence: TGTGCCAGCAGCCCTTCCTGGGCAGGGGGACGTGGCTACACCTTC. The encoded protein is CASSPSWAGGRGYTF. The full variable domain, completed using reference TRBV5-6 and TRBJ1-2, is DAGVTQSPTHLIKTRGQQVTLRCSPKSGHDTVSWYQQALGQGPQFIFQYYEEEERQRGNFPDRFSGHQFPNYSSELNVNALLLGDSALYLCASSPSWAGGRGYTFGSGTRLTVV.

This chain connects TRBV7-9 to TRBJ1-2; D ambiguous. This CDR3 contains 13 residues. Trimming cost V 0 bases and J 4 bases, with 6 bases left between them. Germline values: CDR1 SEHNR, CDR2 FQNEAQ (reference sequence). Here the CDR3 DNA reads TGTGCCAGCAGCTTAGCGGGCAGCTATGGCTACACCTTC. Protein: CASSLAGSYGYTF.

The chain is built from TRBV5-4 and TRBJ2-5; 7 positions match TRBD2. CDR1 is SGHNT, CDR2 YYREEE, per germline (reference sequence). CDR3 length: 14 residues. Trimming removed 3 bases from V and 5 bases from J; junction bases left unmatched: 7. The CDR3 DNA follows: TGTGCCAGCAGCTCGTCGGGGGGTTCCGAGACCCAGTACTTC. Translated: CASSSSGGSETQYF.

The rearrangement joins TRBV29-1 to TRBJ2-7; D might be TRBD1 (6 bases). Between the trimmed V and J ends, which lost 3 bases and 5 bases, there was a span of 14 bases. The CDR3 has 13 residues. CDR1 is SQVTM and CDR2 is ANQGSEA in the germline V gene. CDR3 amino acids: CSVDPGWGHEQYF. DNA of the CDR3: TGCAGCGTTGATCCGGGCTGGGGGCACGAGCAGTACTTC.

V gene TRBV5-6 combines with J gene TRBJ1-5; a weak D match, TRBD1 (6 bases). The V and J ends lost 1 base and 7 bases respectively, with 12 bases between them. Germline values: CDR1 SGHDT, CDR2 YYEEEE. The CDR3 consists of 14 residues. The CDR3 sequence is CASSLSGATQPQHF. CDR3 coding DNA: TGTGCCAGCAGCTTGTCAGGGGCCACCCAGCCCCAGCATTTT. Drawing the rest from reference TRBV5-6 and TRBJ1-5, the complete variable domain is DAGVTQSPTHLIKTRGQQVTLRCSPKSGHDTVSWYQQALGQGPQFIFQYYEEEERQRGNFPDRFSGHQFPNYSSELNVNALLLGDSALYLCASSLSGATQPQHFGDGTRLSIL.

The chain recombines TRBV2 with TRBJ2-1; TRBD2 aligns across 10 bases. Germline trimming cut 4 bases from V and 7 bases from J; bases unmatched to any gene: 7. The CDR3 has 15 amino acids. Germline CDR1 and CDR2: SNHLY and FYNNEI. This CDR3 reads CASSVESGRGNEQFF. DNA for the CDR3: TGTGCCAGCAGTGTGGAGAGCGGGAGGGGTAATGAGCAGTTCTTC.